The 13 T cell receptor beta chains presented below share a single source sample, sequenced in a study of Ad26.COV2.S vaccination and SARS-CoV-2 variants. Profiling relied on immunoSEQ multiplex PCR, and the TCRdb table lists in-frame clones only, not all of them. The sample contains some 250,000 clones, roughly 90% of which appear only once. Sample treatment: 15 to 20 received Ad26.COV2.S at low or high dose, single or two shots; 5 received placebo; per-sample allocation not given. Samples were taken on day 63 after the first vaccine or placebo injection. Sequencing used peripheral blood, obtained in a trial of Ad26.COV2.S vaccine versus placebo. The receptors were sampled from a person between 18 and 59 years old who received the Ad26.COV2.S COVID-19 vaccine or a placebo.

CDR3 sequence (DNA): TGTGCCAGCAGTTTATTGTCGGATAGCGGGAGGGCAGATACGCAGTATTTT. Translating gives CASSLLSDSGRADTQYF. The J gene is TRBJ2-3, the V gene TRBV28, with 11 bases matching TRBD2. Per germline, CDR1 MDHEN and CDR2 SYDVKM. Germline trimming cut 1 base from V and 4 bases from J; bases unmatched to any gene: 7. The CDR3 runs 17 residues.

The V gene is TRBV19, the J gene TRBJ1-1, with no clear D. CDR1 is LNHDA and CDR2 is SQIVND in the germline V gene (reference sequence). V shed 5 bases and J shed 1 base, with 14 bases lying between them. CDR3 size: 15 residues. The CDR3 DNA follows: TGTGCCAGTAGTCCCTCTATTACTTCGAACACTGAAGCTTTCTTT. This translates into CASSPSITSNTEAFF.

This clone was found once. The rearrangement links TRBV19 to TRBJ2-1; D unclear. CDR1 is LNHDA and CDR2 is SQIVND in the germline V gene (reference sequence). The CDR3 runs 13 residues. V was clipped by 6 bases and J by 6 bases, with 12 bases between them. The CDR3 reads CASRSVDANEQFF. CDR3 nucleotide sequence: TGTGCCAGTAGATCGGTGGACGCCAATGAGCAGTTCTTC.

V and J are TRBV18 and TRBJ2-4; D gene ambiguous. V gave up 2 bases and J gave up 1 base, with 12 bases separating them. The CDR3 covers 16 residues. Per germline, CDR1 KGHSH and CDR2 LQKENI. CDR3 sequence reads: CASSPTQPGAKNIQYF. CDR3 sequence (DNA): TGTGCCAGCTCACCAACACAGCCCGGGGCCAAAAACATTCAGTACTTC.

The DNA for the CDR3 is TGTGCCAGCAGCCCGAGGACAGGGTTAGATACGCAGTATTTT. This gives the protein CASSPRTGLDTQYF. The chain combines TRBV6-5 with TRBJ2-3, with TRBD1 matching over 8 bases. This CDR3 comprises 14 residues. Germline CDR1 and CDR2: MNHEY and SVGAGI. Germline trimming cut 6 bases from V and 5 bases from J; bases unmatched to any gene: 7.

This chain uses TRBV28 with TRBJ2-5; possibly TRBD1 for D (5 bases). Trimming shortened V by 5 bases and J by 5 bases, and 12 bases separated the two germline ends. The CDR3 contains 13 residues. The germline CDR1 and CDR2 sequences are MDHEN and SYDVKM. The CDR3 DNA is TGTGCCAGCAGTCCTACCCACAGGGAGACCCAGTACTTC. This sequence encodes CASSPTHRETQYF. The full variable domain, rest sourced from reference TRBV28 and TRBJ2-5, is DVKVTQSSRYLVKRTGEKVFLECVQDMDHENMFWYRQDPGLGLRLIYFSYDVKMKEKGDIPEGYSVSREKKERFSLILESASTNQTSMYLCASSPTHRETQYFGPGTRLLVL.

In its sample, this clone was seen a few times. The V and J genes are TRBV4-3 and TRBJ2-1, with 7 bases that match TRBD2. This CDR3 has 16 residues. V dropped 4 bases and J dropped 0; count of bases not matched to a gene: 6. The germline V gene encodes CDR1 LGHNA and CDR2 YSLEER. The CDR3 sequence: CASSLGGVSSYNEQFF. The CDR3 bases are TGCGCCAGCAGCCTTGGGGGGGTCAGCTCCTACAATGAGCAGTTCTTC.

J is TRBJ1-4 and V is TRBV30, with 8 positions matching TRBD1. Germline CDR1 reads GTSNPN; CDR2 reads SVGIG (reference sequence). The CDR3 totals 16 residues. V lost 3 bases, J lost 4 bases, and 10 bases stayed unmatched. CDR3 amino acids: CAWSQPGTGGNEKLFF. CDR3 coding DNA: TGTGCCTGGAGCCAACCTGGTACAGGGGGTAATGAAAAACTGTTTTTT.

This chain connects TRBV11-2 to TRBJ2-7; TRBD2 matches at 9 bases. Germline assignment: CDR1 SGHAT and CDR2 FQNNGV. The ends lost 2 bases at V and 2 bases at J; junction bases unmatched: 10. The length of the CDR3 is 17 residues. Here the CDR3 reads CASSLTTSTSGTYEQYF. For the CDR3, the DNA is TGTGCCAGCAGCTTAACTACATCGACTAGCGGAACCTACGAGCAGTACTTC.

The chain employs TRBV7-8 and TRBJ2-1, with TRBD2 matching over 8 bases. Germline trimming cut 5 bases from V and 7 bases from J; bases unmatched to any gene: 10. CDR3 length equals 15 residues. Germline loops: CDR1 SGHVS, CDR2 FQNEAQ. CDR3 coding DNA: TGTGCCAGCAGCCGGGAGCGGGGGACTCGAAATGAGCAGTTCTTC. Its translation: CASSRERGTRNEQFF.

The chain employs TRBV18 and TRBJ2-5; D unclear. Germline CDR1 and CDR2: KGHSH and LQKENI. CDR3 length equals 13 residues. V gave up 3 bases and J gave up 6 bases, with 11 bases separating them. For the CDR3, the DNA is TGTGCCAGCTCACCCTCGCCCGGACAGACCCAGTACTTC. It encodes CASSPSPGQTQYF. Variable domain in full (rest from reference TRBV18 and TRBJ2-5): NAGVMQNPRHLVRRRGQEARLRCSPMKGHSHVYWYRQLPEEGLKFMVYLQKENIIDESGMPKERFSAEFPKEGPSILRIQQVVRGDSAAYFCASSPSPGQTQYFGPGTRLLVL.

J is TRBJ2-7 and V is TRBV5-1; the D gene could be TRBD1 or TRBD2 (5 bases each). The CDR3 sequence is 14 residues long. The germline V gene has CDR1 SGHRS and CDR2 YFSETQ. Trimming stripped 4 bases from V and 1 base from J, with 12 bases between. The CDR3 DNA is TGCGCCAGCAGCCGCCGGGGCAGTTCCTACGAGCAGTACTTC. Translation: CASSRRGSSYEQYF.

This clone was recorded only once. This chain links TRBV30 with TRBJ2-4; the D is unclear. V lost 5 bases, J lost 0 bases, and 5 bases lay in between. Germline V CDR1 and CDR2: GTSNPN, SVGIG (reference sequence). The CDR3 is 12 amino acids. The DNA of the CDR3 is TGTGCCTGGGCGCTAGCCAAAAACATTCAGTACTTC. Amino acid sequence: CAWALAKNIQYF.